Presented here are 18 T cell receptor beta chains from one specimen sequenced in a study of control samples from healthy donors and cancer patients. TCRdb's copy holds only in-frame clones and misses some; the assay was immunoSEQ multiplex PCR. The table has about 57,000 clones, approximately 89% seen once; the top ten hold roughly 0.91%. Material: PBMCs. These TCRs come from a young man with colorectal cancer.

The V gene is TRBV24-1, the J gene TRBJ1-1; 8 nucleotides line up with TRBD1. This CDR3 is 13 amino acids long. The germline V gene has CDR1 KGHDR and CDR2 SFDVKD. The V segment lost 4 bases and the J segment 6 bases; nucleotides outside the gene matches: 3. CDR3: CATSETTGAEAFF. Written as DNA, the CDR3 is TGTGCCACCAGTGAAACGACAGGGGCTGAAGCTTTCTTT.

This chain joins TRBV5-1 and TRBJ2-3, with D possibly being TRBD2 (6 bases). From germline, CDR1 is SGHRS and CDR2 YFSETQ. The ends were cut back, 0 bases at V and 4 bases at J, with 15 bases in the middle. There are 16 residues in the CDR3. The CDR3 reads CASSLVAGRGADTQYF. CDR3 in DNA: TGCGCCAGCAGCTTGGTTGCGGGGCGGGGAGCAGATACGCAGTATTTT.

This chain joins TRBV30 and TRBJ1-2, with D possibly TRBD1 on 5 matching bases. The germline V gene encodes CDR1 GTSNPN and CDR2 SVGIG (reference sequence). The V end was cut by 8 bases, the J end by 4 bases, with 14 bases between. This CDR3 is built from 12 residues. The CDR3 loop reads CARSSGFYGYTF. The CDR3 region has the DNA TGTGCCCGGTCTTCAGGGTTCTATGGCTACACCTTC.

The V gene is TRBV12-3 or TRBV12-4, the J gene TRBJ1-3; D is unresolved. Trimming took off 6 bases at V and 9 bases at J, with 9 bases between the two ends. The CDR3 contains 11 residues. The CDR3 DNA is TGTGCCAGCAGCCTAGTGGGCACCATATATTTT. It is translated as CASSLVGTIYF.

The chain employs TRBV5-1 and TRBJ2-1; 8 nucleotides agree with TRBD2. The length of the CDR3 is 18 residues. CDR1 is SGHRS, CDR2 YFSETQ, per germline. With 4 bases clipped from V and 6 bases from J, the junction kept 18 bases outside the gene matches. In DNA form, the CDR3 reads TGCGCCAGCAGCCTAAGCCGTGATGGAGCGGGGGACCCCAATGAGCAGTTCTTC. Translated, it gives CASSLSRDGAGDPNEQFF.

The rearrangement links TRBV6-1 to TRBJ2-3; unclear D gene. The CDR3 is made up of 14 amino acids. V lost 2 bases and J 8 bases, leaving 14 bases between the germline ends. CDR1 is MNHNS, CDR2 SASEGT, per germline. CDR3 loop: CASSENPGEGTQYF. For the CDR3, the DNA is TGTGCCAGCAGTGAAAATCCCGGAGAAGGTACGCAGTATTTT.

This chain uses TRBV2 with TRBJ1-1; maybe TRBD1 (5 bases). The V gene lost 3 bases and the J gene lost 4 bases, with 12 bases spanning the gap. The CDR3 is 14 amino acids. Germline CDR1 is SNHLY and CDR2 is FYNNEI. The CDR3 DNA reads TGTGCCAGCAGTGACCAGGGAATGAGCACTGAAGCTTTCTTT. This gives the protein CASSDQGMSTEAFF.

The chain couples TRBV7-2 to TRBJ2-5; D assignment may be TRBD1 or TRBD2 (5 bases each). Trimming took off 5 bases at V and 1 base at J, with 17 bases between the two ends. The germline CDR1 and CDR2 sequences are SGHTA and FQGNSA. The CDR3 is 16 residues long. CDR3 protein: CASSASNPGGQETQYF. DNA of the CDR3: TGTGCCAGCAGCGCCTCTAACCCTGGGGGCCAAGAGACCCAGTACTTC.

This sequence joins TRBV20-1 and TRBJ1-2, with unresolved D. Trimming removed 2 bases at V and 6 bases at J, with 7 bases between. From germline, CDR1 is DFQATT and CDR2 SNEGSKA (reference sequence). CDR3 length equals 11 residues. CDR3 amino acids: CSARYQNGYTF. Here the CDR3 DNA reads TGCAGTGCTAGATATCAGAATGGCTACACCTTC.

This rearrangement joins TRBV19 to TRBJ2-7; D gene ambiguous. The CDR3 length is 13 residues. With 3 bases removed from V and 2 bases from J, the gap between germline ends came to 8 bases. CDR1 LNHDA and CDR2 SQIVND come from the germline V gene (reference sequence). DNA for the CDR3: TGTGCCAGTAGTATCCAGGCCACCTACGAGCAGTACTTC. As protein: CASSIQATYEQYF.

The chain uses TRBV4-3 and TRBJ1-2; D is possibly TRBD1 (6 bases). The germline V gene encodes CDR1 LGHNA and CDR2 YSLEER. V was shortened by 0 bases and J by 5 bases, with 16 bases between the two germline ends. The CDR3 runs to 16 residues. The CDR3 loop reads CASSQEEEQGLYGYTF. The CDR3 DNA reads as TGCGCCAGCAGCCAAGAAGAGGAACAGGGCCTTTATGGCTACACCTTC.

This chain connects TRBV6-5 to TRBJ1-2; the match to TRBD1 covers 12 bases. Germline CDR1 MNHEY, CDR2 SVGAGI. After removal of 4 bases from V and 6 bases from J, the junction contained 9 bases not matched to a gene. This CDR3 spans 16 amino acids. CDR3 sequence reads: CASSSRDRGRENGYTF. CDR3 DNA sequence: TGTGCCAGCAGTTCCCGGGACAGGGGGCGGGAGAATGGCTACACCTTC.

V gene TRBV6-5 combines with J gene TRBJ2-1; no firm D call. There are 12 residues in the CDR3. V was trimmed by 6 bases and J by 7 bases, leaving 10 bases between them. The germline V gene has CDR1 MNHEY and CDR2 SVGAGI. The CDR3 bases are TGTGCCAGCAGGTCGGAACCAAATGAGCAGTTCTTC. It codes for CASRSEPNEQFF.

This clone was picked up one time. The J gene is TRBJ2-3, the V gene TRBV24-1, with 7 bases lining up with TRBD1. Germline-derived CDR1 and CDR2 are KGHDR and SFDVKD. With 3 bases clipped from V and 1 base from J, the junction kept 6 bases outside the gene matches. The CDR3 runs 16 residues. CDR3 residues: CATSDDRVSGTDTQYF. CDR3 nucleotides: TGTGCCACCAGTGATGACAGGGTTTCGGGCACAGATACGCAGTATTTT.

This chain links TRBV5-5 with TRBJ2-3; D is unresolved. V was trimmed by 1 base and J by 8 bases, leaving 17 bases between them. The germline V gene encodes CDR1 SGHKS and CDR2 YYEKEE (reference sequence). This CDR3 contains 15 residues. The CDR3 DNA reads as TGTGCCAGCAGCTTGATTATGGGTCAGTCTCGTACGCAGTATTTT. It yields the protein CASSLIMGQSRTQYF.

CDR3 bases: TGTGCCGTAGGGGTTAATGCTGGAAACACCATATATTTT. It codes for CAVGVNAGNTIYF. This chain uses TRBV10-3 with TRBJ1-3; D possibly corresponds to TRBD1 (5 bases). CDR1 is ENHRY and CDR2 is SYGVKD in the germline V gene. This CDR3 is built from 13 residues. V was shortened by 11 bases and J by 2 bases, with 13 bases between the two germline ends.

V is TRBV19 and J is TRBJ2-2; 9 bases map to TRBD2. The CDR3 extends over 18 amino acids. CDR1 and CDR2 (germline): LNHDA, SQIVND (reference sequence). After removal of 6 bases from V and 0 bases from J, the junction contained 11 bases not matched to a gene. In nucleotides, the CDR3 is TGTGCCAGTAGGCCTCCGGCGGCGGGGGGGACGAACACCGGGGAGCTGTTTTTT. It specifies CASRPPAAGGTNTGELFF.

This chain links TRBV5-4 with TRBJ2-3; possibly TRBD1 or TRBD2 for D (6 bases each). The V end was cut by 4 bases, the J end by 2 bases, with 20 bases between. Germline lookup yields CDR1 SGHNT and CDR2 YYREEE (reference sequence). The CDR3 consists of 17 residues. This CDR3 is CASSPSALGGYTDTQYF. CDR3 nucleotide sequence: TGTGCCAGCAGCCCCTCAGCCCTGGGGGGCTACACAGATACGCAGTATTTT.